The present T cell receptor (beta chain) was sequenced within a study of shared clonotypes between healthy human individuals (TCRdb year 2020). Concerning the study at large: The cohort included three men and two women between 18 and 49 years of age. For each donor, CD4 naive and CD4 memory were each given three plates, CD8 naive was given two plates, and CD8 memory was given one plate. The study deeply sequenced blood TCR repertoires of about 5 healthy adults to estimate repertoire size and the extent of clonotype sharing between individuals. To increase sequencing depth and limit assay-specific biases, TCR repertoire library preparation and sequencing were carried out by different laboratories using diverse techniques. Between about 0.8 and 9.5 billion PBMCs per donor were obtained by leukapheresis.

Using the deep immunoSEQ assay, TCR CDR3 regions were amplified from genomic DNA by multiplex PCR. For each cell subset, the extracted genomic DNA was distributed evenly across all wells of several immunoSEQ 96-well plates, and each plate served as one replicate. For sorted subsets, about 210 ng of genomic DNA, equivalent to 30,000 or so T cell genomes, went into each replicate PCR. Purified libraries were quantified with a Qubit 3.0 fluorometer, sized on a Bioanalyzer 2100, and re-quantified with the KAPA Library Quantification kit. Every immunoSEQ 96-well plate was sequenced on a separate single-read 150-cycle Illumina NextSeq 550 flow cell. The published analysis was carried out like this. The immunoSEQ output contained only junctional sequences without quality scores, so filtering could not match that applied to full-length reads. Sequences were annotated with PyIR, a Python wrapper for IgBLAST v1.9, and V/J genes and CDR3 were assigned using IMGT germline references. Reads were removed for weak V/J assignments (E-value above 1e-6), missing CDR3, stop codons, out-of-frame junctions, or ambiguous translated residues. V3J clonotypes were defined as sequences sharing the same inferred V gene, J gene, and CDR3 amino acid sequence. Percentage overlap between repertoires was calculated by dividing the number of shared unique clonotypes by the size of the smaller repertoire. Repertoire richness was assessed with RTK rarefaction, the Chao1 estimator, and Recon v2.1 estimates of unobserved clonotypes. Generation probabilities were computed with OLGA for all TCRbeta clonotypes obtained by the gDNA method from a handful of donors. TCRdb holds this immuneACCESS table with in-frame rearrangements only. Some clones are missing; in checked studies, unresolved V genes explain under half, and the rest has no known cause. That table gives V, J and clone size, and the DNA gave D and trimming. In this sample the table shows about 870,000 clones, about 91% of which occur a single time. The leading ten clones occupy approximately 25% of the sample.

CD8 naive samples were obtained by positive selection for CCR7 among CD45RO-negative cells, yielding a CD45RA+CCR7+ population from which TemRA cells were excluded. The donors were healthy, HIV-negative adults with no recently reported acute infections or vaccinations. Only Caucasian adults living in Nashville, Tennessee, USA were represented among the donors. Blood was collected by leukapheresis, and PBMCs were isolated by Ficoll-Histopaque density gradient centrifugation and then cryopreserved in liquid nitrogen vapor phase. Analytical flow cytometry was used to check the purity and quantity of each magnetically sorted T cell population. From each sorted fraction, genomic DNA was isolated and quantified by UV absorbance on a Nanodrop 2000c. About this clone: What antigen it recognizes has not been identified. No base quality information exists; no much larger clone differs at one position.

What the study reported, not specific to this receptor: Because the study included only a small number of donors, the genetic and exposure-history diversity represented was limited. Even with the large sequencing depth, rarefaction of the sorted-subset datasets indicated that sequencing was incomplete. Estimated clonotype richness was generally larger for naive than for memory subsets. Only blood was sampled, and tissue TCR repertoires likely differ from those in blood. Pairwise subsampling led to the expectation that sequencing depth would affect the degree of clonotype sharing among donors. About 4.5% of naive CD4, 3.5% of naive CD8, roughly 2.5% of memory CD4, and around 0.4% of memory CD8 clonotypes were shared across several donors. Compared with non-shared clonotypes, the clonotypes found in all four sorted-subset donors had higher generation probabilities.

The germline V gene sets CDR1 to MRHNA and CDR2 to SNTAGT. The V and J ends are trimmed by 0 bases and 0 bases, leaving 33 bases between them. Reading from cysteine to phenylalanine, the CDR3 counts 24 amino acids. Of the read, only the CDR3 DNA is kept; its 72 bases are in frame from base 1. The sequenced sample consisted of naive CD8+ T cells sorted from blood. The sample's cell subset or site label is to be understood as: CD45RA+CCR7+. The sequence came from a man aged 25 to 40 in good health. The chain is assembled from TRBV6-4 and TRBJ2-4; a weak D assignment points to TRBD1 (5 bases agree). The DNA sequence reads TGTGCCAGCAGTGACTCGAGTCTAGGAGCTTACACCGCCGGTGACAGACTAGCCAAAAACATTCAGTACTTC. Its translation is CASSDSSLGAYTAGDRLAKNIQYF.